Sequencing of this T cell receptor beta chain was carried out in a study of shared clonotypes between healthy human individuals. Genomic DNA (from each subset) was split evenly across several immunoSEQ plates. Libraries were prepared by immunoSEQ multiplex PCR; TCRdb keeps only in-frame clonotypes and omits some of them. Of some 630,000 clones in the sample, less than 80% are singletons; the top ten hold around 2%. Germline V gives CDR1 MNHEY, CDR2 SVGAGI. CDR3 size: 15 residues. V lost 0 bases and J lost 5, with 10 bases in between. This clone was recorded many times. The receptor's source is a woman aged 25-40 years in good health. The sample consisted of memory CD4+ T cells sorted from blood. Subset in this sample: CD45RA-negative fraction. The V and J genes are TRBV6-5 and TRBJ1-4; no reliable D call. CDR3: CASSYSFVTNEKLFF. For the CDR3, the DNA is TGTGCCAGCAGTTACTCCTTCGTGACCAATGAAAAACTGTTTTTT.